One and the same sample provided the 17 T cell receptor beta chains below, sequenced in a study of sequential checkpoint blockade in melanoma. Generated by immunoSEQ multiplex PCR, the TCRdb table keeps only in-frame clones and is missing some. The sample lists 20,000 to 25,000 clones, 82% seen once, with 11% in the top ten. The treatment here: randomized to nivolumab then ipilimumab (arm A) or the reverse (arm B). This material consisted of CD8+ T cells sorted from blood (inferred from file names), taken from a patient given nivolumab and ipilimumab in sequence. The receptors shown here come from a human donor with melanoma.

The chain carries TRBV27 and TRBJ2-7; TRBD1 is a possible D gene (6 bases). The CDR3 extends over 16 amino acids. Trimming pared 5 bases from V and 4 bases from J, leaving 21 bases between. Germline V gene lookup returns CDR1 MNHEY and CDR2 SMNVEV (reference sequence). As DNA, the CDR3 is TGTGCCAGCAGTCCATCGTATAGTGCAGGGGATTACGAGCAGTACTTC. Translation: CASSPSYSAGDYEQYF.

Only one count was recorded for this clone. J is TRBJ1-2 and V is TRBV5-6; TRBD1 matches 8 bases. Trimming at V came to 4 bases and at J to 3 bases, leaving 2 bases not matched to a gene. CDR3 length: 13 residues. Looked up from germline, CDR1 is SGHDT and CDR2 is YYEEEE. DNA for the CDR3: TGTGCCAGCAGCCCGGACAGGGACTATGGCTACACCTTC. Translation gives CASSPDRDYGYTF.

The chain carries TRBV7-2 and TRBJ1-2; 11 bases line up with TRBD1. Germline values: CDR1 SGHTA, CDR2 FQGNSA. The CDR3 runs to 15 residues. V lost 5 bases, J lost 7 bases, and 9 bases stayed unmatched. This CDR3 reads CASSRDRGSVGGYTF. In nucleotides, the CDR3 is TGTGCCAGCAGCCGGGACAGGGGGTCCGTCGGTGGCTACACCTTC.

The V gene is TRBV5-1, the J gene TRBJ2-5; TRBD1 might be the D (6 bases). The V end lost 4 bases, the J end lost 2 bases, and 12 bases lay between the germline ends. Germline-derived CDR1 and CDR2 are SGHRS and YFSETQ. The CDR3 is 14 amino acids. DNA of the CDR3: TGCGCCAGCAGCAATGGGGGCAGTCAAGAGACCCAGTACTTC. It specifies CASSNGGSQETQYF.

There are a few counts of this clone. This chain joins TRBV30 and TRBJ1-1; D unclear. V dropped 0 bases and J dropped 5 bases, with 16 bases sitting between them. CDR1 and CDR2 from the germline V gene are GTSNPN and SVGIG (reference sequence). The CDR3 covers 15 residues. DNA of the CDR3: TGTGCCTGGAGTGTACTGAGGGTAGGGAGGACTGAAGCTTTCTTT. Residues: CAWSVLRVGRTEAFF. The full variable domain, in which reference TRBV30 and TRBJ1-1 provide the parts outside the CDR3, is SQTIHQWPATLVQPVGSPLSLECTVEGTSNPNLYWYRQAAGRGLQLLFYSVGIGQISSEVPQNLSASRPQDRQFILSSKKLLLSDSGFYLCAWSVLRVGRTEAFFGQGTRLTVV.

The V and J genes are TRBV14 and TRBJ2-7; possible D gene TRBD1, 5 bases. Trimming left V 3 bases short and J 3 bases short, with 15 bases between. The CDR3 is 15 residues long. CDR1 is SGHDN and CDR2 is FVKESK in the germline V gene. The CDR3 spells CASSQGTGNFYEQYF. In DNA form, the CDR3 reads TGTGCCAGCAGCCAGGGTACAGGTAATTTCTACGAGCAGTACTTC.

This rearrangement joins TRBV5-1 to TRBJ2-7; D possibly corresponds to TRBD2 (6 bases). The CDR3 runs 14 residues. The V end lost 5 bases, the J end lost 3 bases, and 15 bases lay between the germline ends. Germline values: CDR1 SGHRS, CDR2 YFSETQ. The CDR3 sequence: CASRVQGGIYEQYF. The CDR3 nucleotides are TGCGCCAGCAGGGTGCAGGGCGGGATCTACGAGCAGTACTTC.

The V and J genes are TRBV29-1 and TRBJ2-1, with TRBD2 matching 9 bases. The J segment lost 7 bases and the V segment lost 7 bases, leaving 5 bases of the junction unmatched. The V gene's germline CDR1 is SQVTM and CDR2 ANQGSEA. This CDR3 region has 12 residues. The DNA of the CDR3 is TGCAGCGGGATAGCGGGAGTGAATGAGCAGTTCTTC. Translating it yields CSGIAGVNEQFF.

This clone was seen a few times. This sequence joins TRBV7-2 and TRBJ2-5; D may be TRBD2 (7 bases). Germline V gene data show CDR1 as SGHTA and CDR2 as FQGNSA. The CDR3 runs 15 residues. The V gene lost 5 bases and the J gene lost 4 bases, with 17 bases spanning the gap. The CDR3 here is CASSGGAHGGETQYF. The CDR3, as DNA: TGTGCCAGCAGCGGGGGGGCCCACGGAGGAGAGACCCAGTACTTC.

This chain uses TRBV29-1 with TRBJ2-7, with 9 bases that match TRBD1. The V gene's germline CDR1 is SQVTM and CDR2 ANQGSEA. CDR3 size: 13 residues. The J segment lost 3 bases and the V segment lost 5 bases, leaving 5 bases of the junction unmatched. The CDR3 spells CSVLMDRGYEQYF. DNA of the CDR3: TGCAGCGTTCTTATGGACAGGGGCTACGAGCAGTACTTC.

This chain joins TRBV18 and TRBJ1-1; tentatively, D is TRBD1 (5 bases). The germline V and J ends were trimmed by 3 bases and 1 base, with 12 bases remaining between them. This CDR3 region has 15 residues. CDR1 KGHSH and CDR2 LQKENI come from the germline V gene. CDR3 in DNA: TGTGCCAGCTCACCTCCGGGACTGAAGAACACTGAAGCTTTCTTT. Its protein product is CASSPPGLKNTEAFF.

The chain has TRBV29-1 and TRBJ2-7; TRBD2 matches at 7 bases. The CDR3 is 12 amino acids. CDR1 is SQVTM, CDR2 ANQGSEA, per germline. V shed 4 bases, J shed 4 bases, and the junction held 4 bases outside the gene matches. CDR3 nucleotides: TGCAGCGTTGTGAGAGCGGGGTACGAGCAGTACTTC. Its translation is CSVVRAGYEQYF.

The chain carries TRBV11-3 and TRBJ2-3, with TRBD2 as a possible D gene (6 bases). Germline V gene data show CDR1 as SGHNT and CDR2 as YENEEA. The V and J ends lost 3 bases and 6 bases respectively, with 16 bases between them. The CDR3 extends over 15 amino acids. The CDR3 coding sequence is TGTGCCAGCAGCTTCGGGTCGGGAGAGACGGATACGCAGTATTTT. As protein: CASSFGSGETDTQYF.

The CDR3 DNA is TGTGCCAGCAGTTTGAATAGTGAGCAGTTCTTC. Protein sequence: CASSLNSEQFF. The chain couples TRBV27 to TRBJ2-1, with D uncertain. Germline CDR1 MNHEY, CDR2 SMNVEV (reference sequence). The CDR3 covers 11 residues. V was cut by 3 bases and J by 9 bases, with 6 bases left in between.

As DNA, the CDR3 is TGCGCCAGCAGCTTGAGGGAGCCCTATGGCTACACCTTC. It encodes CASSLREPYGYTF. V usage is TRBV5-1 and J usage is TRBJ1-2; D gene ambiguous. Germline V gene sequence: CDR1 SGHRS, CDR2 YFSETQ. V was pared by 1 base and J by 4 bases, with 8 bases between. This CDR3 has 13 residues.

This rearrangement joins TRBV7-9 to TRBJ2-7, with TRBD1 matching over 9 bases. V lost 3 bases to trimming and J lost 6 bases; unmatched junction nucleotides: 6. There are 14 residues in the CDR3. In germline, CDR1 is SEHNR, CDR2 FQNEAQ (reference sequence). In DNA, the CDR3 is TGTGCCAGCAGCTTTTCGGGACAGGGATTCGAGCAGTACTTC. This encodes CASSFSGQGFEQYF.

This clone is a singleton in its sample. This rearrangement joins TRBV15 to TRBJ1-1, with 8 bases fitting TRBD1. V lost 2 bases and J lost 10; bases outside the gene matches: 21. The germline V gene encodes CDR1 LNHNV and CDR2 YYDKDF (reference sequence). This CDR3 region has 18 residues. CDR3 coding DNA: TGTGCCACCAGCAGACGACAGGGGCCAACGTGGCTTTCTATGACAGCTTTCTTT. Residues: CATSRRQGPTWLSMTAFF.